A selection of T cell receptor beta chains follows, all from one sample in a study of cytotoxic CD8 clonotypes in ibrutinib-treated CLL. The data were produced by immunoSEQ multiplex PCR, yet TCRdb's version contains in-frame clones alone and is incomplete. The table has 250,000 to 350,000 clones, around 77% seen once. The source material was PBMCs, sampled at disease progression, from a patient treated with ibrutinib. These receptors originate from a human donor with chronic lymphocytic leukemia. Both conserved end residues are part of each CDR3. Each record gives: CDR3 protein, CDR3 DNA, clone size, V gene, D gene, J gene. A D gene is named only where the DNA matches it firmly. Rows may omit the clone size; those that give it use once, few, many or a size class.

CASSVEEGWNTEAFF,TGTGCCAGCAGCGTAGAGGAGGGTTGGAACACTGAAGCTTTCTTT,NA,TRBV9,NA,TRBJ1-1
CASSLGTGQTEAFF,TGCGCCAGCAGCTTGGGGACAGGGCAGACTGAAGCTTTCTTT,NA,TRBV5-1,TRBD1,TRBJ1-1
CASSQAGTDYEQYF,TGCGCCAGCAGCCAAGCCGGGACGGACTACGAGCAGTACTTC,NA,TRBV4-1,NA,TRBJ2-7
CASRDRVGAQETQYF,TGTGCCAGCAGAGACAGGGTGGGGGCCCAAGAGACCCAGTACTTC,NA,TRBV2,TRBD1,TRBJ2-5
CSVLETRNYEQYF,TGCAGCGTCTTAGAAACACGGAACTACGAGCAGTACTTC,NA,TRBV29-1,NA,TRBJ2-7
CASSEYNEQFF,TGTGCCAGCAGTGAATACAATGAGCAGTTCTTC,NA,TRBV25-1,NA,TRBJ2-1
CASSPPWTAYEQYF,TGTGCCAGCTCACCACCGTGGACAGCCTACGAGCAGTACTTC,NA,TRBV18,NA,TRBJ2-7
CAISESMGRGYYGYTF,TGTGCCATCAGTGAGTCGATGGGCAGGGGGTACTATGGCTACACCTTC,once,TRBV10-3,TRBD1,TRBJ1-2
CASSHTQSSYEQYF,TGTGCCAGCAGCCATACACAGAGCTCCTACGAGCAGTACTTC,NA,TRBV7-9,NA,TRBJ2-7
CASSAPGDEQYF,TGTGCCAGCAGCGCGCCGGGGGACGAGCAGTACTTC,NA,TRBV7-2,NA,TRBJ2-7
CASSFGAKGGYEQYF,TGTGCCAGCAGTTTTGGGGCTAAAGGAGGCTACGAGCAGTACTTC,NA,TRBV28,NA,TRBJ2-7
CASSHRTVWDTGELFF,TGTGCCAGCAGCCACAGGACAGTTTGGGACACCGGGGAGCTGTTTTTT,NA,TRBV21-1,NA,TRBJ2-2
CASSLYTSGSQETQYF,TGCGCCAGCAGCTTGTACACTAGCGGGAGTCAAGAGACCCAGTACTTC,NA,TRBV5-1,TRBD2,TRBJ2-5
CASSQGNYGYTF,TGTGCCAGCTCCCAGGGTAACTATGGCTACACCTTC,NA,TRBV18,NA,TRBJ1-2
CASSPPGTSRDYEQFF,TGTGCCAGCTCACCACCCGGGACTAGCAGAGATTATGAGCAGTTCTTC,NA,TRBV18,TRBD2,TRBJ2-1
CASSEPRTVLYGYTF,TGTGCCAGCAGTGAACCTCGGACAGTCCTCTATGGCTACACCTTC,NA,TRBV6-1,NA,TRBJ1-2
CASSLGHDYGYTF,TGTGCCAGCAGCTTGGGGCACGACTATGGCTACACCTTC,NA,TRBV5-8,NA,TRBJ1-2
CASSLYGGPKGYTF,TGTGCCAGCAGTTTATATGGCGGACCCAAGGGCTACACCTTC,NA,TRBV27,NA,TRBJ1-2
CASSLGRDYRREQYF,TGTGCCAGCAGTTTAGGCCGGGACTACCGTCGGGAGCAGTACTTC,NA,TRBV28,TRBD2,TRBJ2-7
CASSLDVGGATEAFF,TGCGCCAGCAGCTTGGATGTAGGGGGCGCAACTGAAGCTTTCTTT,NA,TRBV5-1,TRBD1,TRBJ1-1
CASRALAGKYNEQFF,TGTGCCAGCAGAGCACTAGCGGGAAAATACAATGAGCAGTTCTTC,NA,TRBV2,TRBD2,TRBJ2-1
CASSFRHSQETQYF,TGTGCCAGCAGCTTCCGGCACAGTCAAGAGACCCAGTACTTC,NA,TRBV7-8,NA,TRBJ2-5
CASSYSVYNEQFF,TGTGCCAGCAGTTACTCAGTTTACAATGAGCAGTTCTTC,NA,TRBV6-5,NA,TRBJ2-1
CASSPERAYGYTF,TGTGCCAGCTCACCAGAAAGGGCCTATGGCTACACCTTC,NA,TRBV18,NA,TRBJ1-2
CASSLGAVLSFNQPQHF,TGCGCCAGCAGCCTCGGGGCCGTCCTCAGTTTCAATCAGCCCCAGCATTTT,few,TRBV4-1,NA,TRBJ1-5
CASSLWDRSRETQYF,TGTGCCAGCAGCCTCTGGGACAGGAGTAGAGAGACCCAGTACTTC,NA,TRBV7-8,TRBD1,TRBJ2-5
CASSKGGPQSYGYTF,TGTGCCAGCAGCAAGGGGGGCCCCCAATCCTATGGCTACACCTTC,NA,TRBV5-6,NA,TRBJ1-2
CASSYLSIGGGYTF,TGTGCCAGCAGTTACTTGTCGATCGGTGGTGGCTACACCTTC,NA,TRBV6-5,NA,TRBJ1-2
CASSLDWGQPQHF,TGCGCCAGCAGCTTGGATTGGGGTCAGCCCCAGCATTTT,NA,TRBV5-1,NA,TRBJ1-5
CASSARDRYNEQFF,TGTGCCAGCAGCGCCCGGGACAGATACAATGAGCAGTTCTTC,NA,TRBV9,TRBD1,TRBJ2-1
CASSQGGRWFFEQYF,TGTGCCAGCAGCCAAGGGGGAAGGTGGTTCTTCGAGCAGTACTTC,NA,TRBV14,NA,TRBJ2-7
CASREDSFQETQYF,TGTGCCAGCAGGGAGGACAGTTTCCAAGAGACCCAGTACTTC,NA,TRBV25-1,NA,TRBJ2-5
CASSPLKDRGTDTQYF,TGTGCCAGCAGCCCGTTGAAAGACAGGGGCACAGATACGCAGTATTTT,once,TRBV11-2,TRBD1,TRBJ2-3
CAILTGTGDYQPQHF,TGTGCCATCCTCACCGGGACAGGGGATTATCAGCCCCAGCATTTT,once,TRBV6-5,TRBD1,TRBJ1-5
CASSPSSGGMSTDTQYF,TGTGCCAGCAGCCCCTCTAGCGGGGGGATGTCCACAGATACGCAGTATTTT,once,TRBV5-4,TRBD2,TRBJ2-3
CASSLAGGGAVVEQFF,TGCGCCAGCAGCTTGGCCGGCGGGGGGGCCGTGGTTGAGCAGTTCTTC,NA,TRBV5-1,TRBD2,TRBJ2-1
CASSSLGWAYEQYF,TGTGCCAGCAGTTCCCTAGGCTGGGCTTACGAGCAGTACTTC,NA,TRBV28,NA,TRBJ2-7
CASSLDRRYEQYF,TGTGCCAGCAGCTTGGACAGGCGGTACGAGCAGTACTTC,NA,TRBV7-8,TRBD1,TRBJ2-7
CASSLTAYEQYF,TGTGCCAGCAGCTTAACGGCCTACGAGCAGTACTTC,few,TRBV11-2,NA,TRBJ2-7
CASSRRNRDLYNEQFF,TGCGCCAGCAGCCGGCGGAACAGGGACCTCTACAATGAGCAGTTCTTC,NA,TRBV5-1,NA,TRBJ2-1
CASSLRFGSEQFF,TGTGCCAGCAGCTTAAGGTTCGGGAGTGAGCAGTTCTTC,NA,TRBV7-3,NA,TRBJ2-1
CASNHGGSTDTQYF,TGTGCCAGCAACCATGGAGGGAGCACAGATACGCAGTATTTT,NA,TRBV2,NA,TRBJ2-3
CASRPGQLPYGYTF,TGTGCCAGTAGGCCGGGACAGTTACCCTATGGCTACACCTTC,NA,TRBV19,TRBD1,TRBJ1-2
CSIGANTEAFF,TGCAGCATTGGGGCAAACACTGAAGCTTTCTTT,NA,TRBV29-1,NA,TRBJ1-1
CASSPEMNTEAFF,TGTGCCAGCAGTCCTGAAATGAACACTGAAGCTTTCTTT,NA,TRBV6-4,NA,TRBJ1-1
CASSLAVATYNEQFF,TGTGCCAGCAGCTTAGCGGTGGCAACCTACAATGAGCAGTTCTTC,NA,TRBV7-2,NA,TRBJ2-1
CASSLPARNSPLHF,TGTGCCAGCAGCCTGCCGGCGAGGAATTCACCCCTCCACTTT,NA,TRBV7-9,NA,TRBJ1-6
CASSRGQSYGYTF,TGTGCCAGCAGCCGAGGACAGAGCTATGGCTACACCTTC,few,TRBV14,NA,TRBJ1-2